The entry below describes one T cell receptor beta chain. Its antigen is still unknown. Sequencing used immunoSEQ multiplex PCR; TCRdb keeps in-frame clones, though not all of them. The table lists tens of thousands of clones, over 85% of them singletons. The data are from a study of cytomegalovirus exposure and HLA in healthy donors. Study-wide results and caveats: 150 or so TCR beta chains were listed as cytomegalovirus-associated.

CDR1 is SGHNT and CDR2 is YYREEE in the germline V gene (reference sequence). After removal of 4 bases from V and 4 bases from J, the junction contained 11 bases not matched to a gene. CDR3 length: 15 amino acids. V usage is TRBV5-4 and J usage is TRBJ2-7; 7 bases align to TRBD2. The sequencing input was PBMCs. The clonotype originates from a young woman in good health and CMV-seronegative. CDR3 amino acids: CASSLGGGSGYEQYF. DNA for the CDR3: TGTGCCAGCAGCCTGGGGGGAGGGTCAGGTTACGAGCAGTACTTC. The whole variable domain, filled in from reference TRBV5-4 and TRBJ2-7, reads ETGVTQSPTHLIKTRGQQVTLRCSSQSGHNTVSWYQQALGQGPQFIFQYYREEENGRGNFPPRFSGLQFPNYSSELNVNALELDDSALYLCASSLGGGSGYEQYFGPGTRLTVT.